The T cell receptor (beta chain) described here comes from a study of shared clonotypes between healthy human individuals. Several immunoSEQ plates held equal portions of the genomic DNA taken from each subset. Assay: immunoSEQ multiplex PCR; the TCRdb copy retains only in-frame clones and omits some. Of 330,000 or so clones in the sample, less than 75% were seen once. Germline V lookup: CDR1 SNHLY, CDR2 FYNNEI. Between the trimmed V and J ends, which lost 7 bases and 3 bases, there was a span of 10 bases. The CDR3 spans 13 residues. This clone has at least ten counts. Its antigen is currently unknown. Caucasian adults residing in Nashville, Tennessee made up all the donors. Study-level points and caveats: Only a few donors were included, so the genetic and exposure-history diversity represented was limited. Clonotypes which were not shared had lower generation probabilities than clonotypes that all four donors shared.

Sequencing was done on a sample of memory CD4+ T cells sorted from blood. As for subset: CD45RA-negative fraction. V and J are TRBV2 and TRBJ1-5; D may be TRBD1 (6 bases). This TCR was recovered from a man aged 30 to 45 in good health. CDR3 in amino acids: CASKRDNNQPQHF. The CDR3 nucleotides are TGTGCCAGCAAACGGGACAACAATCAGCCCCAGCATTTT.